This T cell receptor (beta chain) was recorded in a study of T-cell memory formation after mild COVID-19. Study-wide context: Largely, the TCR clusters proved donor specific. Study findings and constraints: Cross-reactive memory appears to have joined, as suggested by some responding clones showing up in pre-infection memory. Clones that got smaller from day 15 to 85 had even CD4/CD8, while clones growing later tipped toward CD4+.

A note on this clonotype: Its antigen is not identified.

The germline V gene has CDR1 SGHDN and CDR2 FVKESK. V dropped 0 bases and J dropped 2; count of bases not matched to a gene: 9. This CDR3 comprises 17 residues. Barcoded TCR alpha and TCR beta cDNA libraries with UMIs came from 5'RACE using constant-segment primers. In TCRdb, the 5' RACE reads were re-called with MiXCR into one record per CDR3 protein. This sample has about 180,000 distinct CDR3 sequences, with around a sixth found just once. The sequenced sample was PBMCs or a T cell subset sorted from them (not recorded which). This sequence originates from a man aged 18 to 30 who had mild COVID-19 (a few samples of this study predate the infection). Cell type and time point are not known. The genes are TRBV14 and TRBJ1-2, with TRBD1 identical over 7 bases. CDR3 amino acids: CASSQDNVGTANYGYTF. The CDR3 DNA reads as TGTGCCAGCAGCCAAGATAACGTTGGGACAGCAAACTATGGCTACACCTTC.